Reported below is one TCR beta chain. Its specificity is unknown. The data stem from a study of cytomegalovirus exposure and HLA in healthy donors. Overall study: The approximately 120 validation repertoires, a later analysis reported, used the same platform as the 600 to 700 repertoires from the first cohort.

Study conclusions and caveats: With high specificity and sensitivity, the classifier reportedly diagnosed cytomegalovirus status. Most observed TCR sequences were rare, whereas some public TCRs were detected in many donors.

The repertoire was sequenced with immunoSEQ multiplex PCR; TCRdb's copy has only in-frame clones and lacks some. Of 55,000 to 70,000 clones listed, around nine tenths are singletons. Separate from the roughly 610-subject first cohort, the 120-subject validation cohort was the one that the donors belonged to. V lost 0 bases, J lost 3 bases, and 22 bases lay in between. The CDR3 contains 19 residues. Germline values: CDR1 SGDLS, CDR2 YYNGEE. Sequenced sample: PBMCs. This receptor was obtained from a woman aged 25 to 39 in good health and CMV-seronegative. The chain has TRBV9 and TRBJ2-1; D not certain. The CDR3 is CASSVGSLRSSYIYNEQFF. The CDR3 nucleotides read TGTGCCAGCAGCGTAGGGTCCCTTCGGAGCTCATACATCTACAATGAGCAGTTCTTC.